This T cell receptor beta chain originates from a study of blood T cell repertoires in COVID-19 (dated by TCRdb to the early 2020s). Regarding the complete study: The collaborator samples originated in the United States, Italy and Spain and spanned the acute and convalescent phases of COVID-19. The prospective study material was composed of cDNA or gDNA derived from T cells, B-cell-depleted T cells, or PBMCs. The dataset comprised deeply sampled blood TCRbeta repertoires from subjects exposed to, actively infected with, or recovered from COVID-19. The repertoires were released in a freely available public database meant as a resource for research on the immune response to SARS-CoV-2. Samples were obtained from the ongoing ImmuneRACE study (first 160 participants) and from about 1,300 subjects provided by 6 global collaborators. A de-identified subject ID, COVID-19 status, age in years and sex were almost always included in the sample metadata. HLA class I and class II types, where available, came from metadata supplied by the sample provider rather than from assay-based typing.

Collaborating institutions collected whole blood in K2EDTA tubes following their own protocols. For TCRbeta analysis, collaborators shipped samples in one of three forms: frozen whole blood, isolated PBMCs, or DNA extracted from either of those sample types. A word on this clone: What this receptor recognizes is not known. No much larger clone is present one base from it, and per-base qualities are unavailable.

A distance of 12 bases separates the germline ends of V and J, which lose 1 base and 14 bases respectively. CDR1 and CDR2 were assigned from the germline V gene as MGHRA and YSYEKL. The CDR3 runs 12 residues from the cysteine to the phenylalanine. Just the 36-base CDR3 DNA is kept, in frame starting at base 1. Study-wide findings and limitations: The quantity of clinical and demographic metadata differed by source and by participant and was supplied without curation.

TCRbeta CDR3 regions were amplified from genomic DNA by means of the immunoSEQ Assay, a bias-controlled multiplex PCR. The paper's data handling went like this. The number of nucleated cells in each sample was estimated from the amplification of reference gene primers within the assay. To quantify the absolute abundance of each unique TCRbeta CDR3 rearrangement, sequence reads were collapsed and filtered. For each sample, productive Simpson clonality was calculated as the square root of Simpson's diversity index across productive rearrangements. Drawn from immuneACCESS, this table holds only the in-frame rearrangements with V and J called that TCRdb kept. Clones are partly lost; checked studies trace under half to an unresolved V gene and leave the rest unexplained. The DNA was the basis for D and trimming; V, J and clone size are from that table. Counted in this sample were about 280,000 clones; roughly 88% of them appeared once. Around 10% of the sample goes to the ten largest clones.

This sequence originates from a woman aged 70-85 years with acute or convalescent COVID-19. This sequence uses TRBV4-1 and TRBJ2-1; 5 matching bases give a weak D call of TRBD2. The sequencing input was peripheral blood. The bases read TGCGCCAGCAGCCAAGGCCGCGGGTCCGAGTTCTTC. Its protein product is CASSQGRGSEFF.